This T cell receptor beta chain was captured by sequencing in a study of blood T cell repertoires in COVID-19. Study in general: The United States, Italy and Spain were the sources of the acute and convalescent COVID-19 samples. PBMCs, B-cell-depleted T cells, or T cells provided the cDNA or gDNA that made up the material.

Germline assignment: CDR1 LNHDA and CDR2 SQIVND (reference sequence). The CDR3 loop spans 15 amino acids. V was trimmed by 2 bases and J by 0 bases, leaving 8 bases between them. In the original processing: How many nucleated cells were present was estimated from reference gene primer amplification. Profiled with immunoSEQ multiplex PCR; TCRdb holds only in-frame clones, not every one. For V, J and clone size, that table is used; D and trimming come from the DNA. The sample shows roughly 100,000 clones, roughly four fifths of them seen only once. Sequencing input: peripheral blood. The TCR comes from a man aged 35 to 55 with active or convalescent COVID-19. The rearrangement joins TRBV19 to TRBJ1-3; D is uncertain. The CDR3 spells CASSIRQASGNTIYF. The CDR3 DNA follows: TGTGCCAGTAGTATAAGGCAGGCCTCTGGAAACACCATATATTTT.